One and the same sample provided the 17 T cell receptor beta chains below, sequenced in a study of blood T cell repertoires in COVID-19. The data were produced by immunoSEQ multiplex PCR, yet TCRdb's version contains in-frame clones alone and is incomplete. Here the sample spans around 250,000 clones, around 86% being singletons. The specimen sequenced was PBMCs or T cells enriched from blood (not recorded which). These receptors all come from a woman in her forties or fifties who had recovered from COVID-19.

This clone was recorded only once. The V and J genes are TRBV7-2 and TRBJ2-1, with D perhaps TRBD1 (6 bases). V lost 3 bases to trimming and J lost 10 bases, with 13 bases between them. Germline loops: CDR1 SGHTA, CDR2 FQGNSA. This CDR3 is built from 13 residues. CDR3 sequence: CASSFHPTGEQFF. In DNA, the CDR3 is TGTGCCAGCAGCTTCCACCCGACAGGAGAGCAGTTCTTC.

The chain is built from TRBV7-2 and TRBJ2-2, with a tentative D call TRBD2 (6 bases). Germline-derived CDR1 and CDR2 are SGHTA and FQGNSA. The CDR3 length is 16 residues. V lost 7 bases and J 4 bases, leaving 19 bases between the germline ends. CDR3 residues: CASNRDSLIRTGELFF. In DNA form, the CDR3 reads TGTGCCAGCAACCGGGACTCCCTAATTCGCACCGGGGAGCTGTTTTTT.

This chain joins TRBV2 and TRBJ2-2; D is possibly TRBD1 (5 bases). Germline V lookup: CDR1 SNHLY, CDR2 FYNNEI. The CDR3 is 16 residues long. V shed 3 bases and J shed 1 base, with 12 bases lying between them. The CDR3 sequence: CASSDRQLLNTGELFF. CDR3 nucleotide sequence: TGTGCCAGCAGTGATAGACAGCTACTGAACACCGGGGAGCTGTTTTTT.

J is TRBJ2-3 and V is TRBV2; the match to TRBD1 covers 9 bases. The germline gives CDR1 SNHLY, CDR2 FYNNEI. Germline trimming cut 6 bases from V and 4 bases from J; bases unmatched to any gene: 8. This CDR3 contains 15 residues. CDR3 nucleotide sequence: TGTGCCAGCAGGGACACCGGGACAGGGCCAGATACGCAGTATTTT. Translated: CASRDTGTGPDTQYF.

V usage is TRBV3-1 (or the pseudogene TRBV3-2) and J usage is TRBJ1-1; possibly TRBD1 for D (5 bases). The length of the CDR3 is 14 residues. The ends were cut back, 8 bases at V and 6 bases at J, with 19 bases in the middle. From germline, CDR1 is LGHDT and CDR2 YNNKEL (reference sequence). The DNA for the CDR3 is TGTGCCAGCCTGGGTCGGGGGGGGATCTCTGAAGCTTTCTTT. This translates into CASLGRGGISEAFF.

The J gene is TRBJ2-5, the V gene TRBV6-5, with 10 bases identical to TRBD1. V lost 9 bases, J lost 3 bases, and 10 bases stayed unmatched. The CDR3 sequence is 15 residues long. From germline, CDR1 is MNHEY and CDR2 SVGAGI. The CDR3 sequence is CARTLRGTGEETQYF. CDR3 DNA: TGTGCCAGAACTCTAAGGGGGACAGGGGAAGAGACCCAGTACTTC.

This chain links TRBV15 with TRBJ1-1, with 7 positions matching TRBD1. J lost 6 bases, V lost 0 bases, and 4 bases had no gene match. The germline V gene has CDR1 LNHNV and CDR2 YYDKDF (reference sequence). This CDR3 spans 14 amino acids. The CDR3 DNA is TGTGCCACCAGCAGAGACAGGGGGTTCTCTGAAGCTTTCTTT. Translation gives CATSRDRGFSEAFF.

V and J are TRBV19 and TRBJ2-2, with TRBD2 identical over 14 bases. This CDR3 region has 19 residues. Trimming removed 3 bases from V and 5 bases from J; junction bases left unmatched: 11. Germline CDR1 and CDR2: LNHDA and SQIVND (reference sequence). This CDR3 is CASSMRGGLAGEYTGELFF. In DNA, the CDR3 is TGTGCCAGTAGTATGCGCGGGGGACTAGCGGGAGAGTATACCGGGGAGCTGTTTTTT.

This chain joins TRBV5-1 and TRBJ2-1; maybe TRBD1 (6 bases). With 1 base removed from V and 0 bases from J, the gap between germline ends came to 8 bases. Germline V lookup: CDR1 SGHRS, CDR2 YFSETQ. The CDR3 spans 15 residues. The CDR3 region is CASSLLQGSYNEQFF. CDR3 coding DNA: TGCGCCAGCAGCTTGCTACAGGGCTCCTACAATGAGCAGTTCTTC.

This chain connects TRBV9 to TRBJ2-3; no firm D call. Trimming removed 0 bases from V and 4 bases from J, with 6 bases in between. The V gene's germline CDR1 is SGDLS and CDR2 YYNGEE. The CDR3 extends over 13 amino acids. This CDR3 reads CASSVVSADTQYF. CDR3 in DNA: TGTGCCAGCAGCGTAGTGAGCGCAGATACGCAGTATTTT.

V gene TRBV10-3 combines with J gene TRBJ1-2; D perhaps matches TRBD1 (5 bases). Germline CDR1 and CDR2: ENHRY and SYGVKD. V lost 3 bases and J 6 bases, leaving 14 bases between the germline ends. The CDR3 is 14 amino acids. The CDR3 sequence is CAISDMGTGNGYTF. CDR3 bases: TGTGCCATCAGTGATATGGGGACTGGGAATGGCTACACCTTC.

The chain combines TRBV27 with TRBJ2-7; D is possibly TRBD2 (6 bases). Trimming took off 6 bases at V and 6 bases at J, with 12 bases between the two ends. CDR3 size: 12 residues. Looked up from germline, CDR1 is MNHEY and CDR2 is SMNVEV (reference sequence). The CDR3 DNA follows: TGTGCCAGCAGCCACCTCGGGGGCGAGCAGTACTTC. Its translation: CASSHLGGEQYF.

J is TRBJ2-2 and V is TRBV28; the match to TRBD2 covers 8 bases. V trimming: 4 bases; J trimming: 0 bases; junction bases outside the gene matches: 13. The CDR3 totals 19 residues. Germline V CDR1 and CDR2: MDHEN, SYDVKM. This chain's CDR3 is CASSSIPGTSLTNTGELFF. CDR3 in DNA: TGTGCCAGCAGTTCAATTCCCGGGACTAGTCTAACGAACACCGGGGAGCTGTTTTTT.

The chain carries TRBV6-5 and TRBJ1-2; D is unclear. Trimming removed 2 bases from V and 8 bases from J, with 21 bases in between. Germline CDR1 MNHEY, CDR2 SVGAGI. The CDR3 runs 16 residues. The CDR3 bases are TGTGCCAGCAGTTACGGGTCCAAGGGTCCCGCGGGCGGCTACACCTTC. Translated: CASSYGSKGPAGGYTF.

This chain connects TRBV5-1 to TRBJ2-7; 16 nucleotides align to TRBD2. Germline CDR1 and CDR2: SGHRS and YFSETQ. V gave up 8 bases and J gave up 2 bases; unmatched junction bases: 10. The CDR3 spans 17 residues. For the CDR3, the DNA is TGCGCCAGTAAGACGGGACTAGCGGGAGGGAGCACCTACGAGCAGTACTTC. Amino acid sequence: CASKTGLAGGSTYEQYF.

This rearrangement joins TRBV7-2 to TRBJ2-2, with 14 positions matching TRBD2. The germline CDR1 and CDR2 sequences are SGHTA and FQGNSA. CDR3 size: 19 residues. The V gene end was trimmed by 5 bases and the J gene end by 0 bases; junction bases not matched to a gene: 8. The CDR3 is CASSPFRLAGGTNTGELFF. The DNA for the CDR3 is TGTGCCAGCAGCCCCTTCAGACTAGCGGGAGGGACGAACACCGGGGAGCTGTTTTTT.

DNA of the CDR3: TGTGCCATCGCGGCTGCCCCCTACGAGCAGTACTTC. This encodes CAIAAAPYEQYF. The chain recombines TRBV10-3 with TRBJ2-7; D gene unclear. CDR3 length: 12 residues. V was cut by 8 bases and J by 2 bases, with 10 bases left in between. Germline V gives CDR1 ENHRY, CDR2 SYGVKD.